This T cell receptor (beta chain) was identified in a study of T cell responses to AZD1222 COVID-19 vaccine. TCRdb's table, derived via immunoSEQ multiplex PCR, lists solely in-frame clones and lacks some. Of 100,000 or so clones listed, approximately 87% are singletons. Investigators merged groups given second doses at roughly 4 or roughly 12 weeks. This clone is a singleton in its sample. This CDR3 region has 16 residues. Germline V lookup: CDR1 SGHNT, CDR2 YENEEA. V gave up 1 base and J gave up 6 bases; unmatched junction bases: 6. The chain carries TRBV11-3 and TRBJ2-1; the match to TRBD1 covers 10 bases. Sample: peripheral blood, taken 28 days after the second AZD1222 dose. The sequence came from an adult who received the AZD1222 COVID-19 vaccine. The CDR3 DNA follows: TGTGCCAGCAGCTTAGTCTGGACAGGGGGTGTCAATGAGCAGTTCTTC. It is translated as CASSLVWTGGVNEQFF.